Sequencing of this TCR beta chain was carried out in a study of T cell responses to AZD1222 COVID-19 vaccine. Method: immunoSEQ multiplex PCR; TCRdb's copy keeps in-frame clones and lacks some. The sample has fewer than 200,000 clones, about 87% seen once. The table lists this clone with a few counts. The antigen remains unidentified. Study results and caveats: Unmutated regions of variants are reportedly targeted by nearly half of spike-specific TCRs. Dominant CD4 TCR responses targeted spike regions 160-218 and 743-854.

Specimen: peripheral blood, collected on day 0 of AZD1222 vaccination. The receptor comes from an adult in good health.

The CDR3 spells CASSLVGSTQYF. CDR3 nucleotides: TGTGCCAGCAGTTTAGTGGGGTCCACCCAGTACTTC. This chain joins TRBV28 and TRBJ2-5, with D uncertain. Germline V gene data show CDR1 as MDHEN and CDR2 as SYDVKM. This CDR3 region has 12 residues. V lost 2 bases and J lost 8, with 9 bases in between. Full variable domain (rest looked up from reference TRBV28 and TRBJ2-5): DVKVTQSSRYLVKRTGEKVFLECVQDMDHENMFWYRQDPGLGLRLIYFSYDVKMKEKGDIPEGYSVSREKKERFSLILESASTNQTSMYLCASSLVGSTQYFGPGTRLLVL.